This TCR beta chain was recorded in a study of CXCR3-negative and CXCR3-positive naive CD8 T cells. Points from the study as a whole: A higher hydrophobicity marked the TRB CDR3s of CXCR3-positive naive cells versus CXCR3-negative naive cells. Memory, not naive, CXCR3-negative and CXCR3-positive cells differed in TRBV-TRBJ usage.

Germline V gene lookup returns CDR1 MNHEY and CDR2 SVGEGT. The CDR3 length is 12 residues. CD45RO-CCR7+CD27+CD95- marked naive CD8+ T cells. With respect to this clonotype: Its cognate antigen is unknown.

Each TRB cDNA library was prepared by 5' RACE (with UMI labels). No DNA is given; TCRdb re-called the 5' RACE reads and lists each CDR3 protein once. The sample totals 43,000 or so distinct CDR3 sequences. This clonotype was sampled from a human donor in good health. Some clones in this sample may be carry-over from other donors' samples. Sequencing input: naive CXCR3- CD8+ T cells from blood. As to subset: CD45RO-CCR7+CD27+CD95- naive CD8+ T cells lacking CXCR3 (TNR3-). The chain is built from TRBV6-2 or TRBV6-3 and TRBJ2-2. CDR3: CASSFGTGELFF.